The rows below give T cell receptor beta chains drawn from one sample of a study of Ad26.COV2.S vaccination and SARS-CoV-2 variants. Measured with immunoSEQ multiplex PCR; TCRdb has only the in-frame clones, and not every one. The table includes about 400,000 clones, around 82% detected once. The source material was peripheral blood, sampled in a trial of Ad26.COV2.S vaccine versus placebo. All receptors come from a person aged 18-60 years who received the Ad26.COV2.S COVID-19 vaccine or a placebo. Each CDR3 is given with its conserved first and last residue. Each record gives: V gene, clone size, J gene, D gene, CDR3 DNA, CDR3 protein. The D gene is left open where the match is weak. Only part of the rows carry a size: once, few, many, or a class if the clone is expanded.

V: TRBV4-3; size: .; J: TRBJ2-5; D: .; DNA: TGCGCCAGCAGCCAATGGAGTGGTTCCGGGTGGGACACCCAGTACTTC; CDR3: CASSQWSGSGWDTQYF
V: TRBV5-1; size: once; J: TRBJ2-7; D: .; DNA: TGCGCCAGCAGCTACGGGGAGCAGTACTTC; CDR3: CASSYGEQYF
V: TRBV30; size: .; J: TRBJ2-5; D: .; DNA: TGTGCCTCGGGACCCCAGTACTTC; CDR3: CASGPQYF
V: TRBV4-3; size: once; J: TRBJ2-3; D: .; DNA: TGCGCCAGCAGTCTCTTCGGACTCCCCACAGATACGCAGTATTTT; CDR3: CASSLFGLPTDTQYF
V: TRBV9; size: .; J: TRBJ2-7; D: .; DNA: TGTGCCAGCAGCGTAGACAGCGAGGCTGGCGAGCAGTACTTC; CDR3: CASSVDSEAGEQYF
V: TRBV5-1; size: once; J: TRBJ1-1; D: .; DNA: TGCGCCAGCATTGATTTAAGGGGACTGAACACTGAAGCTTTCTTT; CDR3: CASIDLRGLNTEAFF
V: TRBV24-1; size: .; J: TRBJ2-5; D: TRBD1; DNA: TGTGCCACCAGTGAACCGGGACAGGGTTCAGAGACCCAGTACTTC; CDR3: CATSEPGQGSETQYF
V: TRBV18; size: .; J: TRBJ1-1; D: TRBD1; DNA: TGTGCCAGCTCACCGGGACAGGGGTTTGAAGCTTTCTTT; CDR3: CASSPGQGFEAFF
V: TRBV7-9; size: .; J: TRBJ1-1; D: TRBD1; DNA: TGTGCCAGCACCCGGGGGAGGGGGCGCACTGAAGCTTTCTTT; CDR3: CASTRGRGRTEAFF
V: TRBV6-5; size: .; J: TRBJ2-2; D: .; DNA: TGTGCCAGCAGTCCGGGGTCGAACACCGGGGAGCTGTTTTTT; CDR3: CASSPGSNTGELFF
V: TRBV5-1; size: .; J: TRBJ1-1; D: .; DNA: TGCGCCAGCAGCTTGGTGGGCTACAACACTGAAGCTTTCTTT; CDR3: CASSLVGYNTEAFF
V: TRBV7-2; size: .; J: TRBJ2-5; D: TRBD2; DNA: TGTGCCAGCAGCACGACTAGCGTGGGGTGGACCCAGTACTTC; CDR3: CASSTTSVGWTQYF
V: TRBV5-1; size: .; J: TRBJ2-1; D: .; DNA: TGCGCCAGCAGCTTGGAGGTGGGGGGAGAGGATGAGCAGTTCTTC; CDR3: CASSLEVGGEDEQFF
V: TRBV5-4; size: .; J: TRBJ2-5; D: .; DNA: TGTGCCAGCAGCCTACAGACAGGGAGGGAGACCCAGTACTTC; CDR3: CASSLQTGRETQYF
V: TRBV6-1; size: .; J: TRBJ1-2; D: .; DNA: TGTGCCAGCAGTGACCAGTTCGGGGTCGGCTACACCTTC; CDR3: CASSDQFGVGYTF
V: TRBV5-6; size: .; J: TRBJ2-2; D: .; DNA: TGTGCCAGCAGCTCTAACACCGGGGAGCTGTTTTTT; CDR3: CASSSNTGELFF
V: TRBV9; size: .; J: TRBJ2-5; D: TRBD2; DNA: TGTGCCAGCAGCGTAGGAGCGGGGGGCAGAGAGACCCAGTACTTC; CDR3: CASSVGAGGRETQYF
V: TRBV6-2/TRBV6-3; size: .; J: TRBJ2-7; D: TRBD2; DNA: TGTGCCAGCAGTCACGATTCTGGACTAGCGGAGGAGCAGTACTTC; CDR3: CASSHDSGLAEEQYF
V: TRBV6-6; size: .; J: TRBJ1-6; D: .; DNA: TGTGCCAGCAGTCCCCGGGGAGATTCACCCCTCCACTTT; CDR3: CASSPRGDSPLHF
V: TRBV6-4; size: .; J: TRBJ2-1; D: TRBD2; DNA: TGTGCCAGCAGCCCTAGGACTAGCTCCTACAATGAGCAGTTCTTC; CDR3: CASSPRTSSYNEQFF
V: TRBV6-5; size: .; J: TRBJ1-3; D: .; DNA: TGTGCCAGCGCATCCGGCTCTGGAAACACCATATATTTT; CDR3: CASASGSGNTIYF
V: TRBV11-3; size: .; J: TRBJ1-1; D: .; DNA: TGTGCCAGCAGCTTAGTTGGGGCCGGGACTGAAGCTTTCTTT; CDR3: CASSLVGAGTEAFF
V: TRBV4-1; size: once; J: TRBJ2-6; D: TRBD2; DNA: TGCGCCAGCAGCCAAGATGGATGGCGGGGGAGTGGCGGGGCCAACGTCCTGACTTTC; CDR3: CASSQDGWRGSGGANVLTF
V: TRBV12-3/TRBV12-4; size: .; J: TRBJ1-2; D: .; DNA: TGTGCCAGCAGTTCGGGCAGGGGCTATGGCTACACCTTC; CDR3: CASSSGRGYGYTF
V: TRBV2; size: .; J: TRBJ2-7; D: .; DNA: TGTGCCAGCAGAGGGTCACACGAGCAGTACTTC; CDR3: CASRGSHEQYF
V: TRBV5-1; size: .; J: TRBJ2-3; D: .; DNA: TGCGCCAGCAGCCCGGGGCCCTTCGGCAGGGGATCAGATACGCAGTATTTT; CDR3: CASSPGPFGRGSDTQYF
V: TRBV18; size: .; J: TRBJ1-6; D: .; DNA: TGTGCCAGCTCACCCGGGACGGGGAATTCACCCCTCCACTTT; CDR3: CASSPGTGNSPLHF
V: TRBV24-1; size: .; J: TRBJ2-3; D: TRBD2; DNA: TGTGCCGGGGGGGGGACTAGGGATACTACGCAGTATTTT; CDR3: CAGGGTRDTTQYF
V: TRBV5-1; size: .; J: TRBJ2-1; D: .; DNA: TGCGCCAGCAGCTTGGCGGGAGAGTACAATGAGCAGTTCTTC; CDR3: CASSLAGEYNEQFF
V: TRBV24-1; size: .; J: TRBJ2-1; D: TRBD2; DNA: TGTGCCACCAGTGACTTGCCCCAAAGCGGGATATACAATGAGCAGTTCTTC; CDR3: CATSDLPQSGIYNEQFF
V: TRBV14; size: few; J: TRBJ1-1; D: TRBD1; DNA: TGTGCCAGCAGCCCCCGCAGGGGGGACACTGAAGCTTTCTTT; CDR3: CASSPRRGDTEAFF
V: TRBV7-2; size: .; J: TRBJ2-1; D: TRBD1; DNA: TGTGCCAGCAGCCCAAGGACAGGGATAAATGAGCAGTTCTTC; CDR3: CASSPRTGINEQFF
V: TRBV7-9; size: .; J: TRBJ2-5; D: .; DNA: TGTGCCAGCAGCTGGTTTGGAGTAGCGGAAGAGACCCAGTACTTC; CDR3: CASSWFGVAEETQYF
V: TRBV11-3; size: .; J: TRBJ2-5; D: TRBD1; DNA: TGTGCCAGCAGCCGTGGGACAGTGAGGAATTCGGAGACCCAGTACTTC; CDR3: CASSRGTVRNSETQYF
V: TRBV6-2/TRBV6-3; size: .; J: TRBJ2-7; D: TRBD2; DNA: TGTGCCAGCAGTCCGACTAGCGGGAGGTCCGAGCAGTACTTC; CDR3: CASSPTSGRSEQYF
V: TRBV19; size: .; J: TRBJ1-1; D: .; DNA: TGTGCCAGTAGTATCCAGGTGAACACTGAAGCTTTCTTT; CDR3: CASSIQVNTEAFF
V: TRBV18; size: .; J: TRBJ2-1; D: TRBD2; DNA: TGTGCCAGCTCAGGAAATAGCGGGGGCTCCTACAATGAGCAGTTCTTC; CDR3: CASSGNSGGSYNEQFF
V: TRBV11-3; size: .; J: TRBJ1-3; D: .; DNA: TGTGCCAGCAGCTTAGATCCCCCAAACCCAGGAAACACCATATATTTT; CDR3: CASSLDPPNPGNTIYF
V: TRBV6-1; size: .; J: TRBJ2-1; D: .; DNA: TGTGCCAGCAGTGAAGCGCTAGCAAAAACCCTGACGCCTGAGTTCTTC; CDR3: CASSEALAKTLTPEFF
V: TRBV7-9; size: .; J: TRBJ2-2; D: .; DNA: TGTGCCAGCCGAACGACCTTGGCGGGGAACACCGGGGAGCTGTTTTTT; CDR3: CASRTTLAGNTGELFF
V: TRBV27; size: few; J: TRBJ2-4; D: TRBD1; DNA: TGTGCCAGCAGTTTCCACAGGGGGATCCCGTACTTC; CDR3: CASSFHRGIPYF
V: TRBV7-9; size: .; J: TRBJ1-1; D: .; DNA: TGTGCCAGCAGGGGAACGGGTGAAGCTTTCTTT; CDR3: CASRGTGEAFF
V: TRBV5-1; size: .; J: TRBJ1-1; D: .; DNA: TGCGCCAGCAGGTTCATTTTTGGGGGTAAGGCTGAAGCTTTCTTT; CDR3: CASRFIFGGKAEAFF
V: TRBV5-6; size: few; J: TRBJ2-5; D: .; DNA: TGTGCCAGCAGCTTGGAGGAGAGAGGGACCCAGTACTTC; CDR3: CASSLEERGTQYF
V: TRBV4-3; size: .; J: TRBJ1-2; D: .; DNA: TGCGCCAGCAGCCAAGTGGGGGGGGCTTACTATGGCTACACCTTC; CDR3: CASSQVGGAYYGYTF
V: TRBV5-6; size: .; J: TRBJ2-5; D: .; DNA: TGTGCCAGCAGCCTGGGGACGGTCCAAGAGACCCAGTACTTC; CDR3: CASSLGTVQETQYF
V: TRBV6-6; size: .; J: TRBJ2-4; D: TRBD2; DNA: TGTGCCAGCAGTCCCAGGACTAGCGGGCGAATAGCCAAAAACATTCAGTACTTC; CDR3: CASSPRTSGRIAKNIQYF
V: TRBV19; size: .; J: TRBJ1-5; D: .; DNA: TGTGCCAGTAGTATGGAAAGCCGTTGGAGCAATCAGCCCCAGCATTTT; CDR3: CASSMESRWSNQPQHF
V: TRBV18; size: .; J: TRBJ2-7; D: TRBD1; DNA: TGTGCCAGCTCACGAAGGACAGGCTCCTACGAGCAGTACTTC; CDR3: CASSRRTGSYEQYF
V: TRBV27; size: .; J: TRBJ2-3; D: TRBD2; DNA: TGTGCCAGCAGTCCTGGGACTAGCGGGAGGTTTCCAGATACGCAGTATTTT; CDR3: CASSPGTSGRFPDTQYF
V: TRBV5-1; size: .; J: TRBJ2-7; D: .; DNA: TGCGCCAGCAGCTTGGTTGCGGGTCAAAACTACGAGCAGTACTTC; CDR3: CASSLVAGQNYEQYF
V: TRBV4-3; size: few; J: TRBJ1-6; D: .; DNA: TGCGCCAGCAGCCAAGAATACTCCTATAATTCACCCCTCCACTTT; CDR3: CASSQEYSYNSPLHF
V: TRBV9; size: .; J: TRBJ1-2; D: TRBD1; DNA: TGTGCCAGCAGCGTCGGGACAGCGACAAACTATGGCTACACCTTC; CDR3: CASSVGTATNYGYTF